Below, one T cell receptor beta chain is given with its context. Its antigen is still unknown. TCRdb reanalysed the reads using MiXCR and keeps one entry per CDR3 protein. Among hundreds of thousands of distinct CDR3 sequences listed, 25% to 30% were seen once. Between the trimmed V and J ends, which lost 3 bases and 6 bases, there was a span of 12 bases. CDR3 length: 15 residues. Per germline, CDR1 MNHNS and CDR2 SASEGT. The data originate from a study of T cell repertoires in cytomegalovirus infection. About the research overall: Public signatures in TCR beta pointed to CMV infection and matching HLA type.

The chain employs TRBV6-1 and TRBJ1-6, with D perhaps TRBD1 (5 bases). The sequences come from cultured PBMCs, collected from culture after CMV antigen stimulation. This TCR was sampled from a human donor in good health (CMV status not recorded). Some clones in this sample may be carry-over from other donors' samples. The CDR3 reads CASSDLPGSNSPLHF. The CDR3 coding sequence is TGTGCCAGCAGTGACTTACCAGGGAGTAATTCACCCCTCCACTTT.